This T cell receptor (beta chain) was recovered during a study of cytomegalovirus exposure and HLA in healthy donors. Both 60 Vbeta primers and 13 Jbeta primers went into the PCR. Original handling: About 11 million of the about 80 million unique TCR beta chains counted in a later analysis were shared. Assay: immunoSEQ multiplex PCR; the TCRdb copy retains only in-frame clones and omits some. V and J calls and clone size are as listed in that table; D and trimming were resolved from the DNA. The table lists some 200,000 clones, 75% to 90% of them singletons. The donors comprised healthy bone marrow donors. Nominally healthy donors were sampled, though unrecorded immune exposures were likely. Findings of the study overall: The study flagged fewer than 200 TCR beta chains as cytomegalovirus-associated.

The sample holds a few counts of this clone. As yet, its antigen is unknown. Trimming pared 6 bases from V and 8 bases from J, leaving 11 bases between. Germline loops: CDR1 MNHNY, CDR2 SVGAGI (reference sequence). The CDR3 is made up of 11 amino acids. The rearrangement uses TRBV6-6 and TRBJ2-7; TRBD1 might be the D (6 bases). This sequence was found in a boy aged 2 to 10 in good health and CMV-seronegative. Source material: PBMCs. The chain's CDR3 is CASSLQGQQYF. CDR3 DNA sequence: TGTGCCAGCAGCCTGCAGGGGCAGCAGTACTTC.